Listed below are T cell receptor beta chains from one sample, sequenced in a study of OX40 agonist ivuxolimab in advanced cancers. Sequenced by immunoSEQ multiplex PCR; TCRdb stores in-frame clones only, minus some. The sample shows fewer than 70,000 clones, 84% of them seen only once. The source was CD4+ or CD8+ T cells sorted from blood, collected in a trial of the OX40 agonist ivuxolimab. Receptor source: an adult with an advanced solid tumor such as melanoma, head and neck, liver or kidney cancer. Each CDR3 is given with its conserved first and last residue. A D gene is named only where the DNA matches it firmly. The size field is filled for only some rows; it gives once, few, many or a size class.

V	J	size	length	D	CDR3	DNA
TRBV5-4	TRBJ2-3	.	13	TRBD1	CASTQRQGDTQYF	TGTGCCAGCACCCAGAGACAGGGCGATACGCAGTATTTT
TRBV11-2	TRBJ2-7	.	14	TRBD1	CASTPGTGDRAQYF	TGTGCCAGCACCCCCGGGACAGGTGATCGGGCGCAGTACTTC
TRBV6-4	TRBJ1-6	.	14	.	CASSEEAGNSPLHF	TGTGCCAGCAGTGAGGAGGCAGGAAATTCACCCCTCCACTTT
TRBV7-3	TRBJ2-2	.	14	TRBD2	CASSDTSAGGELFF	TGTGCCAGCAGCGACACTAGCGCTGGCGGGGAGCTGTTTTTT
TRBV18	TRBJ2-1	.	15	TRBD1	CASSPGQGKTNEQFF	TGTGCCAGCTCACCGGGACAGGGTAAAACGAATGAGCAGTTCTTC
TRBV18	TRBJ1-1	.	16	.	CASSPDQDVGNTEAFF	TGTGCTAGCTCACCAGACCAAGATGTGGGGAACACTGAAGCTTTCTTT
TRBV13	TRBJ1-1	once	14	.	CASSASRGAIEAFF	TGTGCCAGCAGCGCCTCCCGGGGGGCGATTGAAGCTTTCTTT
TRBV5-4	TRBJ2-2	.	18	.	CASSGGGQATVGTGELFF	TGTGCCAGCAGCGGGGGGGGACAGGCTACCGTTGGCACCGGGGAGCTGTTTTTT
TRBV5-1	TRBJ2-7	.	13	.	CASSHTQVSEQYF	TGCGCCAGCAGCCACACCCAGGTTTCCGAGCAGTACTTC
TRBV6-6	TRBJ2-7	.	15	TRBD2	CASRPSAGTPYEQYF	TGTGCCAGCAGGCCATCAGCGGGGACCCCCTACGAGCAGTACTTC
TRBV4-1	TRBJ2-7	.	16	TRBD1	CASSQDSGGAVYEQYF	TGCGCCAGCAGCCAAGATTCAGGGGGCGCAGTCTACGAGCAGTACTTC
TRBV19	TRBJ1-5	.	12	.	CASTPALGPQHF	TGTGCCAGTACCCCAGCCTTGGGGCCCCAGCATTTT
TRBV6-1	TRBJ2-1	.	13	.	CASSDNSRGEQFF	TGTGCCAGCAGTGATAACAGCCGGGGTGAGCAGTTCTTC
TRBV25-1	TRBJ2-7	.	15	TRBD1	CASSEAGQGLYEQYF	TGTGCCAGCAGTGAAGCGGGACAGGGGCTCTACGAGCAGTACTTC
TRBV6-6	TRBJ2-2	.	14	.	CASSYELVSGELFF	TGTGCCAGCAGTTACGAATTAGTAAGCGGGGAGCTGTTTTTT
TRBV6-1	TRBJ1-5	.	11	.	CASSYGGTWVF	TGTGCCAGCAGTTACGGCGGCACATGGGTCTTT
TRBV30	TRBJ2-3	.	12	.	CAWTRTTDTQYF	TGTGCCTGGACCCGAACTACAGATACGCAGTATTTT
TRBV6-5	TRBJ2-7	.	13	.	CASKLSSSYEQYF	TGTGCCAGCAAATTAAGCTCCTCCTACGAGCAGTACTTC
TRBV30	TRBJ1-3	.	16	.	CAWSVNGGSSGNTIYF	TGTGCCTGGAGTGTAAATGGGGGGAGCTCTGGAAACACCATATATTTT
TRBV6-1	TRBJ2-7	.	16	TRBD2	CASSEGLAGGLYEQYF	TGTGCCAGCAGTGAAGGGCTGGCGGGAGGGCTCTACGAGCAGTACTTC
TRBV6-6	TRBJ1-5	once	12	.	CASSYLGQPQHF	TGTGCCAGCAGTTACCTTGGACAGCCCCAGCATTTT
TRBV9	TRBJ1-6	few	14	TRBD1	CASSVGQGGPPLHF	TGTGCCAGCAGCGTAGGACAGGGTGGCCCACCCCTCCACTTT
TRBV7-8	TRBJ2-7	.	15	.	CASSPPNPEPYEQYF	TGTGCCAGCAGCCCTCCAAACCCCGAACCCTACGAGCAGTACTTC
TRBV6-6	TRBJ2-1	.	16	.	CASSRSGDGAYNEQFF	TGTGCCAGCAGTCGTAGCGGAGACGGGGCCTACAATGAGCAGTTCTTC
TRBV18	TRBJ1-3	few	17	.	CASSPLSAQHSGNTIYF	TGTGCCAGCTCACCACTCTCAGCCCAACACTCTGGAAACACCATATATTTT
TRBV29-1	TRBJ2-7	.	14	.	CSVAVAARDDEQYF	TGCAGCGTTGCCGTGGCAGCCCGGGACGACGAGCAGTACTTC
TRBV27	TRBJ2-7	.	13	.	CAIATGPLYEQYF	TGTGCCATCGCGACAGGACCCTTATACGAGCAGTACTTC
TRBV18	TRBJ2-1	.	16	.	CASSPLLGSDHNEQFF	TGTGCCAGCTCACCCCTTCTCGGGTCCGATCACAATGAGCAGTTCTTC
TRBV28	TRBJ2-2	once	15	.	CASNGQIFNTGELFF	TGTGCCAGCAACGGACAGATCTTTAACACCGGGGAGCTGTTTTTT
TRBV5-8	TRBJ2-5	.	15	.	CASSLAGMYQETQYF	TGTGCCAGCAGCTTGGCCGGGATGTACCAAGAGACCCAGTACTTC
TRBV19	TRBJ2-2	.	14	.	CASRKGGSTGELFF	TGTGCCAGTCGAAAGGGCGGGTCCACCGGGGAGCTGTTTTTT
TRBV5-6	TRBJ1-1	.	13	.	CASGPTRRTEAFF	TGTGCCAGCGGGCCGACGCGGAGGACTGAAGCTTTCTTT
TRBV7-2	TRBJ2-2	.	15	.	CASREGGVVAGELFF	TGTGCCAGCAGAGAGGGGGGAGTGGTCGCCGGGGAGCTGTTTTTT
TRBV11-2	TRBJ2-1	.	14	.	CASSLGGPNNEQFF	TGTGCCAGCAGCTTAGGAGGGCCGAATAATGAGCAGTTCTTC
TRBV4-1	TRBJ1-4	.	13	.	CASAQRLNEKLFF	TGCGCCAGCGCCCAAAGGCTTAATGAAAAACTGTTTTTT
TRBV9	TRBJ2-7	few	16	TRBD2	CASSVGSGRALDEQYF	TGTGCCAGCAGCGTAGGAAGCGGGAGGGCCTTAGACGAGCAGTACTTC
TRBV7-2	TRBJ1-3	.	15	.	CASSLQDHSGNTIYF	TGTGCCAGCAGCCTTCAGGATCACTCTGGAAACACCATATATTTT
TRBV6-5	TRBJ1-1	.	11	.	CASSPQSEAFF	TGTGCCAGCAGTCCCCAGTCTGAAGCTTTCTTT
TRBV6-1	TRBJ2-7	.	13	TRBD1	CASSEDRVYEQYF	TGTGCCAGCAGTGAGGACAGGGTGTACGAGCAGTACTTC
TRBV14	TRBJ2-7	.	12	TRBD1	CASSPQGYEQYF	TGTGCCAGCAGCCCACAGGGGTACGAGCAGTACTTC
TRBV7-2	TRBJ1-2	.	17	.	CASSLEPDEGRYYGYTF	TGTGCCAGCAGCTTAGAGCCAGACGAAGGCCGATACTATGGCTACACCTTC
TRBV30	TRBJ1-6	.	13	.	CALRLGGNSPLHF	TGTGCCTTACGCCTAGGTGGGAATTCACCCCTCCACTTT
TRBV28	TRBJ2-1	few	14	TRBD2	CASSGDYPSYEQFF	TGTGCCAGCAGTGGGGACTACCCCTCCTATGAGCAGTTCTTC
TRBV6-1	TRBJ2-7	.	15	TRBD2	CASSESAGGGGEQYF	TGTGCCAGCAGTGAATCTGCGGGGGGCGGGGGCGAGCAGTACTTC
TRBV6-1	TRBJ2-5	.	15	.	CASSEAGPTRRNQYF	TGTGCCAGCAGTGAAGCGGGACCCACCCGAAGAAACCAGTACTTC